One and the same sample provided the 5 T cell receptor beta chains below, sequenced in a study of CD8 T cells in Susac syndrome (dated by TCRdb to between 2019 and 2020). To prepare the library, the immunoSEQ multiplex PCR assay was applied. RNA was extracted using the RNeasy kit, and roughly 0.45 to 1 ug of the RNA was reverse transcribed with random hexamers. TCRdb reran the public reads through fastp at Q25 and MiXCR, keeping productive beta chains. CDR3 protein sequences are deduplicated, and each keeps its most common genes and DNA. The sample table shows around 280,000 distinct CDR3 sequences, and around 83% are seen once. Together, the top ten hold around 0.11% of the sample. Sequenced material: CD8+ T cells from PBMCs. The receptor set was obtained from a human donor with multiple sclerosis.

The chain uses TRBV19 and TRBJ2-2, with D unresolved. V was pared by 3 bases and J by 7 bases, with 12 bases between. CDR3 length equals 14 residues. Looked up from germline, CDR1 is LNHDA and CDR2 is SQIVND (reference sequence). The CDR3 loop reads CASSIGSQYGELFF. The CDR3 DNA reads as TGTGCCAGTAGTATCGGCTCCCAGTACGGGGAGCTGTTTTTT.

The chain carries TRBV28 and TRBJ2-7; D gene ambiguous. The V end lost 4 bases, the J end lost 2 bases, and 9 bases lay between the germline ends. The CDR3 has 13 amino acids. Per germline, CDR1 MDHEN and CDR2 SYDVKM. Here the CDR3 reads CASSYGRTYEQYF. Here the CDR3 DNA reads TGTGCCAGCAGTTATGGCAGGACCTACGAGCAGTACTTC.

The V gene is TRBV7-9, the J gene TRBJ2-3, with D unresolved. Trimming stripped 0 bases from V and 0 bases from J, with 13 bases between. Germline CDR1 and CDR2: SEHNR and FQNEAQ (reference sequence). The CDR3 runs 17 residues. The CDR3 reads CASSLASLLKSTDTQYF. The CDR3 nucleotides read TGTGCCAGCAGCTTAGCGTCCCTTTTGAAAAGCACAGATACGCAGTATTTT.

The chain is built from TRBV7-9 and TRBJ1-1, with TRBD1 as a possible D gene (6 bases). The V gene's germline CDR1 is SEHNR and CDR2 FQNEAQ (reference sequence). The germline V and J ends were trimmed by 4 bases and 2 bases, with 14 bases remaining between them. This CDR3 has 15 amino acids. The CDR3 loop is CASSSPGGFNTEAFF. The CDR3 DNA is TGTGCCAGCAGCTCCCCCGGGGGCTTTAACACTGAAGCTTTCTTT. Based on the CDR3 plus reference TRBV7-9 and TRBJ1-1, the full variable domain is DTGVSQNPRHKITKRGQNVTFRCDPISEHNRLYWYRQTLGQGPEFLTYFQNEAQLEKSRLLSDRFSAERPKGSFSTLEIQRTEQGDSAMYLCASSSPGGFNTEAFFGQGTRLTVV.

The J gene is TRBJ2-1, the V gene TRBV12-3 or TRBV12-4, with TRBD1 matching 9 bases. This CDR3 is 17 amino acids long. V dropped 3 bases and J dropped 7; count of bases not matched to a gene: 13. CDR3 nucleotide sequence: TGTGCCAGCAGTTTGGTGACCGGGACAGGGCGAGTTAATGAGCAGTTCTTC. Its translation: CASSLVTGTGRVNEQFF.